The sequence of this T cell receptor (beta chain) was determined in a study of T-cell reconstitution after alpha-beta-depleted transplantation in children. Library preparation (for TCRbeta) was performed with unique molecular identifiers. From the PCR reads, TCRdb called clonotypes with MiXCR, one entry per CDR3 protein. Of under 750,000 distinct CDR3 sequences in the sample, 23% were seen once. CDR1 is SNHLY and CDR2 is FYNNEI in the germline V gene. This CDR3 contains 14 residues. The V segment lost 6 bases and the J segment 11 bases; nucleotides outside the gene matches: 14. Findings and caveats of the study: By one year post-transplant, T-cell counts and diversity largely arose from T cells that were newly produced. Several hundred expanded graft clones reportedly supplied alpha-beta T cells about two months after transplant. From surviving recipient T cells and thymic progenitors came the high day-60 TCRbeta diversity observed in some patients.

This clonotype was recorded at least ten times. Antigen: not known. The origin of this receptor is a boy under three years old who had a stem cell transplant for acute myeloid leukemia, so the T cells may come from the graft donor. This chain connects TRBV2 to TRBJ2-3; 7 bases are a match to TRBD1. Sample: PBMCs, mostly from graft donor cells, taken 360 days after TCRalphabeta/CD19-depleted stem cell transplant. The CDR3 reads CASRTGTEGTKQYF. DNA of the CDR3: TGTGCCAGCAGGACCGGGACAGAGGGAACGAAGCAGTATTTT. Full variable domain (missing parts from reference TRBV2 and TRBJ2-3): EPEVTQTPSHQVTQMGQEVILRCVPISNHLYFYWYRQILGQKVEFLVSFYNNEISEKSEIFDDQFSVERPDGSNFTLKIRSTKLEDSAMYFCASRTGTEGTKQYFGPGTRLTVL.